The sequence of this TCR beta chain was determined in a study of blood T cell repertoires in COVID-19. Study-level background: COVID-19 samples, acute and convalescent, were from the United States, Italy and Spain. PBMCs, B-cell-depleted T cells, or T cells were the source of the cDNA or gDNA that made up the material.

Looked up from germline, CDR1 is WSHSY and CDR2 is SAAADI. With 2 bases removed from V and 0 bases from J, the gap between germline ends came to 11 bases. CDR3 length: 17 residues. Per the study methods: Estimation of nucleated cell counts was performed using reference gene primer amplification. This table comes from immunoSEQ multiplex PCR, and its TCRdb copy is limited to in-frame clones, with some not included. For V, J and clone size, that table is used; D and trimming come from the DNA. The sample records 180,000 or so clones, 89% being singletons. Sequencing used PBMCs or T cells enriched from blood (not recorded which). The genes are TRBV10-2 and TRBJ2-6, with D possibly TRBD1 on 6 matching bases. The clonotype originates from a woman in her thirties or forties with acute COVID-19. DNA for the CDR3: TGCGCCAGCAGTGAGGATGACAGGACCTCTGGGGCCAACGTCCTGACTTTC. It yields the protein CASSEDDRTSGANVLTF.